This paragraph reports one TCR beta chain. What it binds is not known. These data belong to a study of cytomegalovirus exposure and HLA in healthy donors. General observations from the study: Altogether, some 170 TCR beta chains were recorded as cytomegalovirus-associated. Follow-up analysis later connected one missense variant in DCLRE1C with trimming of TCR beta V- and J-genes.

Primers: 60 Vbeta forward and 13 Jbeta reverse. The repertoire was sequenced with immunoSEQ multiplex PCR; TCRdb's copy has only in-frame clones and lacks some. The table records roughly 160,000 clones, roughly four fifths of them present only once. The CDR3 totals 12 residues. Between the trimmed V and J ends, which lost 7 bases and 1 base, there was a span of 7 bases. Germline assignment: CDR1 MDHEN and CDR2 SYDVKM. Material: PBMCs. The sequence was collected from a male donor in good health and CMV-seropositive. The chain combines TRBV28 with TRBJ1-1; D gene uncertain. CDR3 loop: CASIRGNTEAFF. The CDR3 nucleotides read TGTGCCAGCATTCGGGGGAACACTGAAGCTTTCTTT.